The next 24 T cell receptor beta chains were all read from a single sample in a study of T cell changes during pregnancy in multiple sclerosis. Using immunoSEQ multiplex PCR, the repertoire was profiled, and TCRdb retains in-frame clones only, with some absent. Here the sample spans 35,000 to 50,000 clones, about 91% being singletons. This specimen consisted of CD4+ T cells from peripheral blood mononuclear cells, obtained after pregnancy. The receptors stem from a female donor in good health, enrolled as a control in a pregnancy study.

The chain carries TRBV28 and TRBJ1-5; possibly TRBD1 for D (5 bases). The CDR3 totals 14 residues. The ends were cut back, 3 bases at V and 5 bases at J, with 11 bases in the middle. Germline-derived CDR1 and CDR2 are MDHEN and SYDVKM. CDR3 in amino acids: CASSLPQGHQPQHF. DNA for the CDR3: TGTGCCAGCAGTTTGCCGCAGGGCCATCAGCCCCAGCATTTT.

This rearrangement joins TRBV7-9 to TRBJ2-1; D possibly corresponds to TRBD1 (7 bases). The CDR3 is 15 amino acids. The ends were cut back, 5 bases at V and 2 bases at J, with 13 bases in the middle. Germline loops: CDR1 SEHNR, CDR2 FQNEAQ (reference sequence). CDR3 residues: CASSQGGLPYNEQFF. The CDR3 DNA is TGTGCCAGCAGCCAGGGGGGACTGCCCTACAATGAGCAGTTCTTC.

The V and J genes are TRBV5-5 and TRBJ2-7; 7 bases map to TRBD1. The CDR3 spans 14 residues. Unmatched junction bases numbered 2, after V lost 0 bases and J lost 2 bases. CDR1 SGHKS and CDR2 YYEKEE come from the germline V gene (reference sequence). CDR3 residues: CASSLGDSTYEQYF. The CDR3, as DNA: TGTGCCAGCAGCTTGGGGGACAGTACCTACGAGCAGTACTTC.

The genes are TRBV6-1 and TRBJ2-7; 8 bases line up with TRBD1. The germline V gene has CDR1 MNHNS and CDR2 SASEGT. The length of the CDR3 is 16 residues. Trimming cost V 4 bases and J 0 bases; bases outside gene matches: 8. The CDR3 sequence: CASSALDRGPSYEQYF. The CDR3 nucleotides read TGTGCCAGCAGTGCTCTAGACAGGGGCCCCTCCTACGAGCAGTACTTC.

The CDR3 sequence is CAISESWSAREAEAFF. CDR3 nucleotide sequence: TGTGCCATCAGTGAGTCGTGGTCTGCCAGGGAGGCTGAAGCTTTCTTT. The chain combines TRBV10-3 with TRBJ1-1; maybe TRBD1 (5 bases). This CDR3 region has 16 residues. Germline V gene lookup returns CDR1 ENHRY and CDR2 SYGVKD. The ends were cut back, 0 bases at V and 6 bases at J, with 17 bases in the middle.

This clone occurred a few times. The rearrangement joins TRBV28 to TRBJ1-2, with 7 bases identical to TRBD1. V lost 3 bases and J lost 8; bases outside the gene matches: 15. The germline V gene has CDR1 MDHEN and CDR2 SYDVKM. This CDR3 region has 16 residues. The CDR3 bases are TGTGCCAGCAGTTTGTATCGGAGACAGGGCATAAACGGCTACACCTTC. Encoded protein: CASSLYRRQGINGYTF.

The DNA for the CDR3 is TGTGCCAGCTCACTAAAAAACGAGCAGTACTTC. Amino acids: CASSLKNEQYF. The J gene is TRBJ2-7, the V gene TRBV18, with D unclear. CDR1 is KGHSH and CDR2 is LQKENI in the germline V gene. V was shortened by 4 bases and J by 5 bases, with 6 bases between the two germline ends. The CDR3 length is 11 residues.

V and J are TRBV7-7 and TRBJ2-5; TRBD2 matches 7 bases. Looked up from germline, CDR1 is SSHAT and CDR2 is FNYEAQ (reference sequence). There are 15 residues in the CDR3. The ends lost 1 base at V and 4 bases at J; junction bases unmatched: 6. For the CDR3, the DNA is TGTGCCAGCAGCTTAGGACTAGCTGGAGTAGAGACCCAGTACTTC. It translates to CASSLGLAGVETQYF.

In its sample, this clone was seen once. The chain carries TRBV28 and TRBJ2-5; 11 nucleotides align to TRBD1. CDR3 size: 13 residues. V shed 5 bases, J shed 5 bases, and the junction held 1 base outside the gene matches. Germline V gene sequence: CDR1 MDHEN, CDR2 SYDVKM. Here the CDR3 DNA reads TGTGCCAGCAGTGGGGACAGGGGGGAGACCCAGTACTTC. Translation: CASSGDRGETQYF.

This sequence joins TRBV27 and TRBJ2-7; 11 bases agree with TRBD2. V trimming: 4 bases; J trimming: 9 bases; junction bases outside the gene matches: 17. In germline, CDR1 is MNHEY, CDR2 SMNVEV (reference sequence). This CDR3 comprises 17 residues. The DNA of the CDR3 is TGTGCCAGCAGTTCGGGGAGTCGGGGACTAGCGGACCGACGGCAGTACTTC. Its protein is CASSSGSRGLADRRQYF.

V usage is TRBV5-1 and J usage is TRBJ2-2; 8 bases are shared with TRBD1. V was clipped by 0 bases and J by 0 bases; unmatched bases: 1. The CDR3 has 16 residues. Per germline, CDR1 SGHRS and CDR2 YFSETQ. The CDR3: CASSLETGANTGELFF. CDR3 nucleotides: TGCGCCAGCAGCTTGGAGACAGGGGCGAACACCGGGGAGCTGTTTTTT.

This clone showed up just once. The CDR3 DNA follows: TGTGCCAGCAGGCCCATACAGGGGTTAGAGACCCAGTACTTC. The encoded protein is CASRPIQGLETQYF. This sequence joins TRBV6-6 and TRBJ2-5, with 7 bases that match TRBD1. Per the germline V gene, CDR1 is MNHNY and CDR2 is SVGAGI (reference sequence). The CDR3 is made up of 14 amino acids. The ends lost 6 bases at V and 4 bases at J; junction bases unmatched: 8.

The chain has TRBV7-6 and TRBJ2-7, with D perhaps TRBD1 (6 bases). The germline V gene has CDR1 SGHVS and CDR2 FNYEAQ. The CDR3 consists of 16 residues. The germline V and J ends were trimmed by 5 bases and 0 bases, with 17 bases remaining between them. The CDR3 DNA reads as TGTGCCAGCAGCGTAACTGCCGGGACAAGCTCCTACGAGCAGTACTTC. Translating gives CASSVTAGTSSYEQYF.

The V and J genes are TRBV27 and TRBJ2-5, with 14 bases that match TRBD2. The CDR3 length is 16 residues. The V gene end was trimmed by 1 base and the J gene end by 3 bases; junction bases not matched to a gene: 1. Germline V CDR1 and CDR2: MNHEY, SMNVEV (reference sequence). Here the CDR3 DNA reads TGTGCCAGCAGTTTATTGGGACTAGCGGGAGAAGAGACCCAGTACTTC. The encoded protein is CASSLLGLAGEETQYF.

Here the CDR3 reads CASSPGLADITDTQYF. Here the CDR3 DNA reads TGTGCCAGCAGCCCGGGACTAGCGGACATCACAGATACGCAGTATTTT. The chain combines TRBV7-9 with TRBJ2-3; 11 bases are shared with TRBD2. Germline loops: CDR1 SEHNR, CDR2 FQNEAQ (reference sequence). After removal of 5 bases from V and 2 bases from J, the junction contained 6 bases not matched to a gene. The CDR3 has 16 residues.

The V gene is TRBV20-1, the J gene TRBJ2-1; D unresolved. V lost 3 bases, J lost 9 bases, and 3 bases lay in between. The CDR3 is made up of 9 amino acids. The germline CDR1 and CDR2 sequences are DFQATT and SNEGSKA (reference sequence). CDR3 sequence: CSASIEQFF. In nucleotides, the CDR3 is TGCAGTGCTAGTATTGAGCAGTTCTTC.

The chain recombines TRBV19 with TRBJ1-1, with 12 positions matching TRBD1. Germline V gene lookup returns CDR1 LNHDA and CDR2 SQIVND (reference sequence). The CDR3 is 16 amino acids. Trimming removed 6 bases from V and 3 bases from J; junction bases left unmatched: 8. The CDR3 here is CASSPGTGGAYTEAFF. Written as DNA, the CDR3 is TGTGCCAGTAGCCCCGGGACAGGGGGCGCGTACACTGAAGCTTTCTTT.

V usage is TRBV4-2 and J usage is TRBJ1-4; D not certain. The CDR3 is 17 amino acids. V was trimmed by 0 bases and J by 3 bases, leaving 14 bases between them. Looked up from germline, CDR1 is LGHNA and CDR2 is YNFKEQ. The CDR3 reads CASSQEGGITANEKLFF. The CDR3 bases are TGTGCCAGCAGCCAAGAAGGCGGGATTACGGCTAATGAAAAACTGTTTTTT.

The CDR3 DNA reads TGTGCCAGCAGTCTCCAACGCAGGGGTAAGAACGAGCAGTACTTC. This encodes CASSLQRRGKNEQYF. This rearrangement joins TRBV28 to TRBJ2-7, with a possible D match to TRBD1 (6 bases). Germline V CDR1 and CDR2: MDHEN, SYDVKM. V was cut by 5 bases and J by 5 bases, with 19 bases left in between. The CDR3 sequence is 15 residues long. The complete variable domain, with remaining parts taken from reference TRBV28 and TRBJ2-7, reads DVKVTQSSRYLVKRTGEKVFLECVQDMDHENMFWYRQDPGLGLRLIYFSYDVKMKEKGDIPEGYSVSREKKERFSLILESASTNQTSMYLCASSLQRRGKNEQYFGPGTRLTVT.

The rearrangement links TRBV18 to TRBJ2-3; perhaps TRBD2 as D (7 bases). V was trimmed by 2 bases and J by 5 bases, leaving 17 bases between them. Germline CDR1 KGHSH, CDR2 LQKENI. The CDR3 is 16 residues long. The CDR3 nucleotides are TGTGCCAGCTCACCATCGGGCGGGGGCCCCCAAGATACGCAGTATTTT. It is translated as CASSPSGGGPQDTQYF.

This sequence joins TRBV20-1 and TRBJ1-2; TRBD1 is a possible D gene (5 bases). There are 11 residues in the CDR3. Trimming left V 6 bases short and J 6 bases short, with 11 bases between. Germline V lookup: CDR1 DFQATT, CDR2 SNEGSKA (reference sequence). CDR3 in DNA: TGCAGTGCACCAGGGATAGATGGCTACACCTTC. This gives the protein CSAPGIDGYTF.

The chain has TRBV10-1 and TRBJ2-7; D call uncertain. The V gene lost 3 bases and the J gene lost 4 bases, with 7 bases spanning the gap. Germline V gives CDR1 WNHNN, CDR2 SYGVQD (reference sequence). There are 12 residues in the CDR3. CDR3 DNA sequence: TGCGCCAGCAGTGAAACTCTGTACGAGCAGTACTTC. This gives the protein CASSETLYEQYF.

The V call is TRBV28, the J call TRBJ1-4, with TRBD1 identical over 7 bases. The CDR3 contains 14 residues. The junction had 1 base not matched to a gene; V was cut back by 2 bases and J by 4 bases. CDR1 and CDR2 (germline): MDHEN, SYDVKM. The chain's CDR3 is CASSLRDSNEKLFF. CDR3 coding DNA: TGTGCCAGCAGTTTAAGGGACAGTAATGAAAAACTGTTTTTT.

The rearrangement uses TRBV11-3 and TRBJ2-2; D call uncertain. Germline CDR1 reads SGHNT; CDR2 reads YENEEA. The CDR3 is 13 residues long. Trimming removed 5 bases from V and 4 bases from J, with 8 bases in between. The CDR3 is CASSAVSTGELFF. Here the CDR3 DNA reads TGTGCCAGCAGCGCAGTCTCCACCGGGGAGCTGTTTTTT.